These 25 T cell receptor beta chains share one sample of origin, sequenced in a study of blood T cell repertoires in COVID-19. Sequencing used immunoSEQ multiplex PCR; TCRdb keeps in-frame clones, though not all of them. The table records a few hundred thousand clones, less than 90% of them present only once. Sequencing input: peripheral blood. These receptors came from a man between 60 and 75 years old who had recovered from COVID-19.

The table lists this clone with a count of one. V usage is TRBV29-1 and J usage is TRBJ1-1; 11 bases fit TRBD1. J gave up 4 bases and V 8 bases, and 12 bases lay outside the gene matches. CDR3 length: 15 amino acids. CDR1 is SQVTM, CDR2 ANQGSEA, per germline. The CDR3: CSCEGTGGVGTEAFF. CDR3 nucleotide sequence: TGCAGCTGTGAGGGGACAGGGGGTGTGGGCACTGAAGCTTTCTTT. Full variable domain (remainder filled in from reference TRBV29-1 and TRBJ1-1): SAVISQKPSRDICQRGTSLTIQCQVDSQVTMMFWYRQQPGQSLTLIATANQGSEATYESGFVIDKFPISRPNLTFSTLTVSNMSPEDSSIYLCSCEGTGGVGTEAFFGQGTRLTVV.

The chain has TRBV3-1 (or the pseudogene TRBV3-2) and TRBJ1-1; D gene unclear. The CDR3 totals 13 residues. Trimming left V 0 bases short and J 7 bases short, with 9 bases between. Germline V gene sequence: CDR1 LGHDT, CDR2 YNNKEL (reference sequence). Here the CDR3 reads CASSQDSGYEAFF. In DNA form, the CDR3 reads TGTGCCAGCAGCCAAGATTCGGGTTATGAAGCTTTCTTT.

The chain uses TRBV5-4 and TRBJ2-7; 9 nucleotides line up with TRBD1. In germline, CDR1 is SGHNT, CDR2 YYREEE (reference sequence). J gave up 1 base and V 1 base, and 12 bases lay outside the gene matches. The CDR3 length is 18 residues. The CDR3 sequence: CASSLYSGQGGKSYEQYF. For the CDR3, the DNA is TGTGCCAGCAGCTTGTACTCGGGACAGGGTGGAAAATCCTACGAGCAGTACTTC. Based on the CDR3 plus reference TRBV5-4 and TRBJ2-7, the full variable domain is ETGVTQSPTHLIKTRGQQVTLRCSSQSGHNTVSWYQQALGQGPQFIFQYYREEENGRGNFPPRFSGLQFPNYSSELNVNALELDDSALYLCASSLYSGQGGKSYEQYFGPGTRLTVT.

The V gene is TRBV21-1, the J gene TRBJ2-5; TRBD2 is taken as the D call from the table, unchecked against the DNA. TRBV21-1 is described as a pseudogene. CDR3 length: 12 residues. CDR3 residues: CASRSGMETQYF. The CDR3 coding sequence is TGTGCCAGCAGATCGGGAATGGAGACCCAGTACTTC.

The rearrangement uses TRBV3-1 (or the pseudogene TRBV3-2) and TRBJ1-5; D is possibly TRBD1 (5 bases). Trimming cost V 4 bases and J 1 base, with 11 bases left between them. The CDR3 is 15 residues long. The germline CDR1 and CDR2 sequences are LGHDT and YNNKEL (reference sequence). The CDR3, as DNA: TGTGCCAGCAGCCCATTCGGACAAAGCAATCAGCCCCAGCATTTT. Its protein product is CASSPFGQSNQPQHF.

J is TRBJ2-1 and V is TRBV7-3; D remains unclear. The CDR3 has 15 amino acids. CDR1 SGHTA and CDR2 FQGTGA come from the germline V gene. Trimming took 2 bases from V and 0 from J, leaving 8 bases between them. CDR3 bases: TGTGCCAGCAGCTTACAGCGCTCCTCCTACAATGAGCAGTTCTTC. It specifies CASSLQRSSYNEQFF. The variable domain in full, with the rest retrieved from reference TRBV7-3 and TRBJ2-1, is GAGVSQTPSNKVTEKGKYVELRCDPISGHTALYWYRQSLGQGPEFLIYFQGTGAADDSGLPNDRFFAVRPEGSVSTLKIQRTERGDSAVYLCASSLQRSSYNEQFFGPGTRLTVL.

This chain's CDR3 is CATSPRGVSIYNEQFF. The CDR3 nucleotides are TGTGCCACCAGCCCCCGCGGGGTGTCGATCTACAATGAGCAGTTCTTC. The rearrangement links TRBV15 to TRBJ2-1; perhaps TRBD2 as D (6 bases). CDR3 size: 16 residues. Looked up from germline, CDR1 is LNHNV and CDR2 is YYDKDF (reference sequence). V gave up 5 bases and J gave up 3 bases, with 17 bases separating them.

The CDR3 DNA follows: TGTGCCAGCAGCTTAAGTAGAAGCGGGGGTTACACCGGGGAGCTGTTTTTT. This sequence encodes CASSLSRSGGYTGELFF. This chain connects TRBV7-3 to TRBJ2-2; 8 positions agree with TRBD2. J gave up 3 bases and V 1 base, and 7 bases lay outside the gene matches. The CDR3 loop spans 17 amino acids. Germline lookup yields CDR1 SGHTA and CDR2 FQGTGA.

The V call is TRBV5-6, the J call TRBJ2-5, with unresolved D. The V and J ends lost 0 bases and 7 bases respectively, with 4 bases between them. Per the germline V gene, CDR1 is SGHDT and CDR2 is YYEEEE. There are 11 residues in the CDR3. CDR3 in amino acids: CASSLGATQYF. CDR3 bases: TGTGCCAGCAGCTTGGGGGCGACCCAGTACTTC.

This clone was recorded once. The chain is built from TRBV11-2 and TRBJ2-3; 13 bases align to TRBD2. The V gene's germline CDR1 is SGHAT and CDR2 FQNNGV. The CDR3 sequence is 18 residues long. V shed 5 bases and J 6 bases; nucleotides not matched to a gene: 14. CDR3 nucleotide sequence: TGTGCCAGCAGCCGCCCCACTACTAGCGGGGGGGCCGGCGATACGCAGTATTTT. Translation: CASSRPTTSGGAGDTQYF. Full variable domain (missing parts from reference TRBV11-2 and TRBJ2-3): EAGVAQSPRYKIIEKRQSVAFWCNPISGHATLYWYQQILGQGPKLLIQFQNNGVVDDSQLPKDRFSAERLKGVDSTLKIQPAKLEDSAVYLCASSRPTTSGGAGDTQYFGPGTRLTVL.

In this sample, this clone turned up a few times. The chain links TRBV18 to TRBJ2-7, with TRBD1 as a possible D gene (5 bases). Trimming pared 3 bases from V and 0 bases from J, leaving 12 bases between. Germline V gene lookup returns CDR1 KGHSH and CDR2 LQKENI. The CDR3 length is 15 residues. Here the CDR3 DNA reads TGTGCCAGCTCACCGGGGCCGACAAGCTCCTACGAGCAGTACTTC. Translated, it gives CASSPGPTSSYEQYF.

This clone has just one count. Here the CDR3 DNA reads TGTGCCAGCAGTGATGACAGGGGGATCTACGAGCAGTACTTC. Amino acid sequence: CASSDDRGIYEQYF. The chain has TRBV2 and TRBJ2-7; 9 nucleotides agree with TRBD1. The trim removed 3 bases at V and 3 bases at J, leaving 3 bases unmatched. The germline gives CDR1 SNHLY, CDR2 FYNNEI. The CDR3 contains 14 residues.

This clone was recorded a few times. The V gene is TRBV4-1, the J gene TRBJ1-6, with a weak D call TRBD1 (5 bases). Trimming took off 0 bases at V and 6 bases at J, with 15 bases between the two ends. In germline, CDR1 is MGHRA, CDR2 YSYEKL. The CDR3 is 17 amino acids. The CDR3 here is CASSQDRARGSNSPLHF. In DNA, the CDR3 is TGCGCCAGCAGCCAAGATAGAGCGCGGGGCTCTAATTCACCCCTCCACTTT.

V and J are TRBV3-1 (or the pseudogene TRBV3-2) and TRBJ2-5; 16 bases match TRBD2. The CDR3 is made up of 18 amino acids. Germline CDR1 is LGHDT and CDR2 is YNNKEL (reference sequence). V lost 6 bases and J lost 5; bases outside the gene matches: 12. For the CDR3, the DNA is TGTGCCAGCAGTCGCCCGGGACTAGCGGGGGGGCGGAGGGAGACCCAGTACTTC. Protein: CASSRPGLAGGRRETQYF.

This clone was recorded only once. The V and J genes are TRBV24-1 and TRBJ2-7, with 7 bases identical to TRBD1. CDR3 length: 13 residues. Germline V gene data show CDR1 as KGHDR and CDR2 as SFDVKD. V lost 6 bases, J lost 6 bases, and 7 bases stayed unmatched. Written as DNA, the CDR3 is TGTGCCACCAGTCCGGACAGGAGGAGCGAGCAGTACTTC. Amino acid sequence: CATSPDRRSEQYF.

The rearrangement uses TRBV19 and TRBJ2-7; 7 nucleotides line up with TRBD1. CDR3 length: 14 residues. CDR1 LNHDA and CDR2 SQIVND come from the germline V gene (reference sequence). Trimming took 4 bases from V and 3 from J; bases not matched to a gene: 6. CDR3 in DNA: TGTGCCAGTAGTAGCAGACAGGGATACTACGAGCAGTACTTC. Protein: CASSSRQGYYEQYF.

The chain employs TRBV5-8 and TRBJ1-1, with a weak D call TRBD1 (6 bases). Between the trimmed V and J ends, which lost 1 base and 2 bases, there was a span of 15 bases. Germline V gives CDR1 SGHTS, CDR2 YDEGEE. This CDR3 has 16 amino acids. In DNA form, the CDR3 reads TGTGCCAGCAGCTTGTGGGGGCGCGGTTTAAACACTGAAGCTTTCTTT. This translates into CASSLWGRGLNTEAFF.

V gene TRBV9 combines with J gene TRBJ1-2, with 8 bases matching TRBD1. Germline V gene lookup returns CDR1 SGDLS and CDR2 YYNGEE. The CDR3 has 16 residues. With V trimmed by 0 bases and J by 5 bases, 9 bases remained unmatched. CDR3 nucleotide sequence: TGTGCCAGCAGCGTAGAGCCGGGACAGGCGATTTATGGCTACACCTTC. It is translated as CASSVEPGQAIYGYTF.

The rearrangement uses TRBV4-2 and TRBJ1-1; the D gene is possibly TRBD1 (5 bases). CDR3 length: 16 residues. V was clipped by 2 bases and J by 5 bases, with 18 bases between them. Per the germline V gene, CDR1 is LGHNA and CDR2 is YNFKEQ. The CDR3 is CASSQPPPRADTEAFF. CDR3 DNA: TGTGCCAGCAGCCAACCCCCCCCCAGGGCCGATACTGAAGCTTTCTTT.

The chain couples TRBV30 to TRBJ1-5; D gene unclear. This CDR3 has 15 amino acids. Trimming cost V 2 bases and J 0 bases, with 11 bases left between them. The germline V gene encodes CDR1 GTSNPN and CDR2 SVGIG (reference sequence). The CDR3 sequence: CAWSKWQSSNQPQHF. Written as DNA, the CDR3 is TGTGCCTGGAGTAAGTGGCAGTCTAGCAATCAGCCCCAGCATTTT.

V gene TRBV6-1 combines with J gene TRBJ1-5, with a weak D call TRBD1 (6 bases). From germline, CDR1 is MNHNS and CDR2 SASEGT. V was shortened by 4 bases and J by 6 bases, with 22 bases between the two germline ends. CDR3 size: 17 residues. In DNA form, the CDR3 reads TGTGCCAGCAGTGGAACAGGGTGGATTCGAAGCGGTCAGCCCCAGCATTTT. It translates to CASSGTGWIRSGQPQHF.

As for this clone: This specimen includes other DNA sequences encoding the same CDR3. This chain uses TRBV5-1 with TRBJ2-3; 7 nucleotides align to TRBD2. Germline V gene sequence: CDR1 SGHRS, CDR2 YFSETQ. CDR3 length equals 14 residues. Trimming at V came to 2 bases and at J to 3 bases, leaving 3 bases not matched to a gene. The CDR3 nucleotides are TGCGCCAGCAGCTTAGGCGGGGGAACAGATACGCAGTATTTT. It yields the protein CASSLGGGTDTQYF. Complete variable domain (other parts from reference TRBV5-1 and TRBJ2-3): KAGVTQTPRYLIKTRGQQVTLSCSPISGHRSVSWYQQTPGQGLQFLFEYFSETQRNKGNFPGRFSGRQFSNSRSEMNVSTLELGDSALYLCASSLGGGTDTQYFGPGTRLTVL.

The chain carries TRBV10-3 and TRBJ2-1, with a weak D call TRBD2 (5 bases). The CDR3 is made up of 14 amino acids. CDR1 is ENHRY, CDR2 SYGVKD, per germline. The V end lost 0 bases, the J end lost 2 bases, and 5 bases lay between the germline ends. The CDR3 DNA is TGTGCCATCAGTGAGTCACTAGCCTACAATGAGCAGTTCTTC. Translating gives CAISESLAYNEQFF.

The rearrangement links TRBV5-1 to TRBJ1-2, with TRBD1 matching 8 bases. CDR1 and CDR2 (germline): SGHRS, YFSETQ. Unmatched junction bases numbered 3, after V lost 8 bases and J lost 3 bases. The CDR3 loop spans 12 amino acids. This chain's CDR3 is CASTQGDYGYTF. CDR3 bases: TGCGCCAGTACACAGGGGGACTATGGCTACACCTTC.

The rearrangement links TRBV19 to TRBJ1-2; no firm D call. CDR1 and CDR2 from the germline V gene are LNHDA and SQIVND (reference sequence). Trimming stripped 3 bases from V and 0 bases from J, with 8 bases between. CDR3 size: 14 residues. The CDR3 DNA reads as TGTGCCAGTAGTATTACCGGGACTAACTATGGCTACACCTTC. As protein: CASSITGTNYGYTF.